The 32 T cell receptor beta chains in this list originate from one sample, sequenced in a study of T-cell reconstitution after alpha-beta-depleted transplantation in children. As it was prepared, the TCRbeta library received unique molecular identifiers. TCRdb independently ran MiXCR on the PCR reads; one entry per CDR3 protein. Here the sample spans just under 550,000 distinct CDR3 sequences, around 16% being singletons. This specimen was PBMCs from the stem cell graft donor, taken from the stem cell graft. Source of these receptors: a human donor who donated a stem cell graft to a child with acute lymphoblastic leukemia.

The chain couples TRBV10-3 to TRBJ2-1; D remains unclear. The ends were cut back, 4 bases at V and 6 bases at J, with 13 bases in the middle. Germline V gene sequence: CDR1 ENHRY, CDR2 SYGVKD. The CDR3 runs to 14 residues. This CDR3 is CAISAYLESNEQFF. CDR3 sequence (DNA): TGTGCCATCAGTGCTTACTTAGAATCCAATGAGCAGTTCTTC.

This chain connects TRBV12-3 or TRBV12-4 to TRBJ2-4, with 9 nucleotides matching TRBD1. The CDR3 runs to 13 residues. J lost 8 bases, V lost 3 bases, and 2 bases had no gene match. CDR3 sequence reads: CASSLTGGDIQYF. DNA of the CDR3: TGTGCCAGCAGTTTGACAGGGGGGGACATTCAGTACTTC.

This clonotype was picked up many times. Here the CDR3 DNA reads TGCGCCAGCAGCCAAATCAAACTCTGGACGGGTAACGTGAACACTGAAGCTTTCTTT. Translating gives CASSQIKLWTGNVNTEAFF. V is TRBV4-1 and J is TRBJ1-1, with no clear D. From germline, CDR1 is MGHRA and CDR2 YSYEKL. V was pared by 2 bases and J by 0 bases, with 22 bases between. The length of the CDR3 is 19 residues.

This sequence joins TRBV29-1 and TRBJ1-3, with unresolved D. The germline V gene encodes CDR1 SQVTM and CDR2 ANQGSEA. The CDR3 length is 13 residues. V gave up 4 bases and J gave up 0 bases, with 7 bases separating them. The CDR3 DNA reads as TGCAGCGTTGCACTCAGCTCTGGAAACACCATATATTTT. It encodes CSVALSSGNTIYF.

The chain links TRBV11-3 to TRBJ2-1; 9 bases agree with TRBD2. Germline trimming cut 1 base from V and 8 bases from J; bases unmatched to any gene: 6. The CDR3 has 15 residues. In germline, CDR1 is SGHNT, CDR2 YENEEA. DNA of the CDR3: TGTGCCAGCAGCTTAGGCGGGAGGGCCTTAGATGAGCAGTTCTTC. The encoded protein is CASSLGGRALDEQFF.

The CDR3 bases are TGCAGCGTTGAAGAGGGACAGGGACCCCACGAGCAGTACTTC. It codes for CSVEEGQGPHEQYF. V usage is TRBV29-1 and J usage is TRBJ2-7; 9 bases agree with TRBD1. The V gene's germline CDR1 is SQVTM and CDR2 ANQGSEA. The CDR3 is 14 amino acids. The trim removed 0 bases at V and 5 bases at J, leaving 5 bases unmatched.

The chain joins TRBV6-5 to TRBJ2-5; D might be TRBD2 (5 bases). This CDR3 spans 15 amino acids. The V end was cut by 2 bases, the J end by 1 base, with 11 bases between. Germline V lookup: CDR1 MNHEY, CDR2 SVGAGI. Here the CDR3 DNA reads TGTGCCAGCAGTTACGGGTCCAGCGGCCAAGAGACCCAGTACTTC. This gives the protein CASSYGSSGQETQYF.

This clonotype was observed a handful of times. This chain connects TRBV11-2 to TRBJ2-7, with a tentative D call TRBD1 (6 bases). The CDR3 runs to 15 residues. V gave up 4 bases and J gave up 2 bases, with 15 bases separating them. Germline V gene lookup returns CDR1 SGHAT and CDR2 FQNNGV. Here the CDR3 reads CASSSSQGRTYEQYF. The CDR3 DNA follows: TGTGCCAGCAGCTCGTCACAGGGCCGTACCTACGAGCAGTACTTC.

CDR3 nucleotides: TGTGCCAGCAACTCTGTAGGGAGTGGGACTGAAGCTTTCTTT. Protein: CASNSVGSGTEAFF. The V and J genes are TRBV28 and TRBJ1-1; D ambiguous. Deletions cut 7 bases from V and 5 bases from J, with 17 bases between. Germline loops: CDR1 MDHEN, CDR2 SYDVKM. This CDR3 has 14 residues.

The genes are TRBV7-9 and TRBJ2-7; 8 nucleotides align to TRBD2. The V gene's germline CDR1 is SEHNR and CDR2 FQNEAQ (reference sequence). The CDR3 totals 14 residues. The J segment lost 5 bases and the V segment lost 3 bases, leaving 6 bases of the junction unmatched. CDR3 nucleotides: TGTGCCAGCAGCTTTACTAGCGGCTGGGACGAGCAGTACTTC. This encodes CASSFTSGWDEQYF.

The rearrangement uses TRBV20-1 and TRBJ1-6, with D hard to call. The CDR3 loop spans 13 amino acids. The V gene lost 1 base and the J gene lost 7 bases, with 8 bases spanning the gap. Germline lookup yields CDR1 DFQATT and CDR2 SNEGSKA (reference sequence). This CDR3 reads CSARVAGNSPLHF. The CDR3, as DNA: TGCAGTGCTAGAGTCGCGGGAAATTCACCCCTCCACTTT.

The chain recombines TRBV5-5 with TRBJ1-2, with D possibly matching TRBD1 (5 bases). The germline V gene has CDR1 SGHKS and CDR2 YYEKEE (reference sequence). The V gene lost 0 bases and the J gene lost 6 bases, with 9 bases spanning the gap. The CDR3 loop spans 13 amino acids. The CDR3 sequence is CASSLGGVDGYTF. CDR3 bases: TGTGCCAGCAGCTTGGGGGGGGTGGATGGCTACACCTTC. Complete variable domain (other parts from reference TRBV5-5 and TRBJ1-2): DAGVTQSPTHLIKTRGQQVTLRCSPISGHKSVSWYQQVLGQGPQFIFQYYEKEERGRGNFPDRFSARQFPNYSSELNVNALLLGDSALYLCASSLGGVDGYTFGSGTRLTVV.

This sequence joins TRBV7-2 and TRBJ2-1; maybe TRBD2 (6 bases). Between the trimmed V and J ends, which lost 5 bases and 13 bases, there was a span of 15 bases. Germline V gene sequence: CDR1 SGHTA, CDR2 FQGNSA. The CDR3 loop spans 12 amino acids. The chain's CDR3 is CASSALEGLQFF. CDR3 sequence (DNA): TGTGCCAGCAGCGCCTTGGAGGGATTACAGTTCTTC. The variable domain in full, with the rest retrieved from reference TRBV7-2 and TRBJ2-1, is GAGVSQSPSNKVTEKGKDVELRCDPISGHTALYWYRQSLGQGLEFLIYFQGNSAPDKSGLPSDRFSAERTGGSVSTLTIQRTQQEDSAVYLCASSALEGLQFFGPGTRLTVL.

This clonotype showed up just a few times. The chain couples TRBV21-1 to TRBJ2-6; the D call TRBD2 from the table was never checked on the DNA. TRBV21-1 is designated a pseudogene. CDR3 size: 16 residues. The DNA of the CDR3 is TGTGCCAGCAGCAAAACTCGGACTTCTGGGGCCAACGTCCTGACTTTC. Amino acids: CASSKTRTSGANVLTF.

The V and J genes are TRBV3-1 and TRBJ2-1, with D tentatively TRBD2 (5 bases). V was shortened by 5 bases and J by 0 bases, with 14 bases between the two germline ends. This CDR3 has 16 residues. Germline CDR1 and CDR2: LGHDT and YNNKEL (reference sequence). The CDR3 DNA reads TGTGCCAGCAGCAAGGGAGTTCGGATCTCCTACAATGAGCAGTTCTTC. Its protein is CASSKGVRISYNEQFF.

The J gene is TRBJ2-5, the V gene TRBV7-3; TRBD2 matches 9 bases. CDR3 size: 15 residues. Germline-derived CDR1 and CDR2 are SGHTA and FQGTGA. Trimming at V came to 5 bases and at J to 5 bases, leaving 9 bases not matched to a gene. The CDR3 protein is CASSPSGGLAETQYF. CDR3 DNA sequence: TGTGCCAGCAGCCCCTCCGGGGGACTAGCCGAGACCCAGTACTTC.

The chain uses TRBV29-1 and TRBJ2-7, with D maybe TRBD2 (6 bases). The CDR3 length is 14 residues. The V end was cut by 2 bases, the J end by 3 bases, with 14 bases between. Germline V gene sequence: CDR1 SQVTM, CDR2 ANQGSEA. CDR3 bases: TGCAGCGTTGAATCCCGCGGGATGGGCTACGAGCAGTACTTC. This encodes CSVESRGMGYEQYF.

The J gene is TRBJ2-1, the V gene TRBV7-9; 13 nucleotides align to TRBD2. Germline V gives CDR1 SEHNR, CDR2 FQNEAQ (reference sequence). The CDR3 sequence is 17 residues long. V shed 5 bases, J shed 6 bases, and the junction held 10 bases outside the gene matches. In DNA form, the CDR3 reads TGTGCCAGCAGCATCGGACTAGCGGGAGTATTGGTCAATGAGCAGTTCTTC. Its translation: CASSIGLAGVLVNEQFF.

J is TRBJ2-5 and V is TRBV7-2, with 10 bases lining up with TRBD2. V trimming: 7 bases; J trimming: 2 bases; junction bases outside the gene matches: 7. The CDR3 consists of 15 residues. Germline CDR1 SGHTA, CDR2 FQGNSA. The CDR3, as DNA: TGTGCCAGCACCTTTCGGACTAGCGGACAAGAGACCCAGTACTTC. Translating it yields CASTFRTSGQETQYF.

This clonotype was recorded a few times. The CDR3 bases are TGCGCCAGCAGCTTGGCCGTCGCGGGAGACTACAATGAGCAGTTCTTC. It yields the protein CASSLAVAGDYNEQFF. The V call is TRBV5-1, the J call TRBJ2-1; the match to TRBD2 covers 7 bases. The CDR3 consists of 16 residues. V trimming: 0 bases; J trimming: 3 bases; junction bases outside the gene matches: 6. Germline CDR1 is SGHRS and CDR2 is YFSETQ.

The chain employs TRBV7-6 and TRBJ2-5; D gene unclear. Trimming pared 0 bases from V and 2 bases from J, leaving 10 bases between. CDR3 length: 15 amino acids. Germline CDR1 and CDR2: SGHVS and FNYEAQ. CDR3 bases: TGTGCCAGCAGCTTAGCGTCGCTAGGGCAAGAGACCCAGTACTTC. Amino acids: CASSLASLGQETQYF.

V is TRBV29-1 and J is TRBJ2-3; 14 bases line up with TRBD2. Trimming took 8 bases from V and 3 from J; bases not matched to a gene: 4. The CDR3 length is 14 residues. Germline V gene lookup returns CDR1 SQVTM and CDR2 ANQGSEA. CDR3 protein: CSSWTSGRTDTQYF. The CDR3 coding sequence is TGCAGCTCGTGGACTAGCGGGAGGACAGATACGCAGTATTTT.

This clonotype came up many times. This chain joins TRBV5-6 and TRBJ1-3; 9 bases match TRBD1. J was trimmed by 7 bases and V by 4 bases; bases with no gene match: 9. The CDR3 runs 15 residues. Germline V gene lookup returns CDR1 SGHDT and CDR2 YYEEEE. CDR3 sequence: CASSRVTGGANTIYF. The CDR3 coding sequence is TGTGCCAGCAGCCGGGTCACAGGGGGCGCGAACACCATATATTTT. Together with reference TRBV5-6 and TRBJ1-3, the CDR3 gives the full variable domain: DAGVTQSPTHLIKTRGQQVTLRCSPKSGHDTVSWYQQALGQGPQFIFQYYEEEERQRGNFPDRFSGHQFPNYSSELNVNALLLGDSALYLCASSRVTGGANTIYFGEGSWLTVV.

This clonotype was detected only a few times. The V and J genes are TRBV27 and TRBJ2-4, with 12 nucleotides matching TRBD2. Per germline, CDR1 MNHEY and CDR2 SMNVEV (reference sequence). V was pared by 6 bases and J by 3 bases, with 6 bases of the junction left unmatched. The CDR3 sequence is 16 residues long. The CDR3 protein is CASSLAGGPVKNIQYF. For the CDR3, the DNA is TGTGCCAGCAGCCTAGCGGGAGGGCCGGTCAAAAACATTCAGTACTTC.

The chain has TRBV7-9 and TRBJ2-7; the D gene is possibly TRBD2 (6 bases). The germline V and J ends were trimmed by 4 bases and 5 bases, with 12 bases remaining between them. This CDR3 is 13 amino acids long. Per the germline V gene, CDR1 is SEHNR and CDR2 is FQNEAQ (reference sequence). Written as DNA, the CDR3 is TGTGCCAGCAGCTCGGGGGTTTCGAACGAGCAGTACTTC. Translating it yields CASSSGVSNEQYF.

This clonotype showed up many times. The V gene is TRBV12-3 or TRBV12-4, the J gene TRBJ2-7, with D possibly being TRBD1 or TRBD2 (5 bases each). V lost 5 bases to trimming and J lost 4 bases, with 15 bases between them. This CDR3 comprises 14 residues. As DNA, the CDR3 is TGTGCCAGCAGTCCTGGGACCAAACGTTACGAGCAGTACTTC. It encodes CASSPGTKRYEQYF.

CDR3 region: CASSFSGTTYNEQFF. The CDR3 DNA follows: TGCGCCAGCAGCTTTAGCGGGACCACCTACAATGAGCAGTTCTTC. This chain uses TRBV5-1 with TRBJ2-1; 8 bases line up with TRBD2. The germline V gene encodes CDR1 SGHRS and CDR2 YFSETQ. CDR3 length equals 15 residues. With 2 bases clipped from V and 2 bases from J, the junction kept 3 bases outside the gene matches.

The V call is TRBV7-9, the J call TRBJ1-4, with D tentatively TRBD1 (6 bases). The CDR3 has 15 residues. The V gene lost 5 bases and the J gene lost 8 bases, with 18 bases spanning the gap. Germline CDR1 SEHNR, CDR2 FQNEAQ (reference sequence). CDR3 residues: CASSPPRGRTEKLFF. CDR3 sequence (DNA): TGTGCCAGCAGCCCCCCCAGGGGTCGGACGGAAAAACTGTTTTTT.

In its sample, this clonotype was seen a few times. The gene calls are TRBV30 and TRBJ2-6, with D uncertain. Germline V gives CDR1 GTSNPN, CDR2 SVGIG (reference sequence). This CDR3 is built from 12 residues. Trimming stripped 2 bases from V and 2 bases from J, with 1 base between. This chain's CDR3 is CAWSTGANVLTF. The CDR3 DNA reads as TGTGCCTGGAGTACTGGGGCCAACGTCCTGACTTTC.

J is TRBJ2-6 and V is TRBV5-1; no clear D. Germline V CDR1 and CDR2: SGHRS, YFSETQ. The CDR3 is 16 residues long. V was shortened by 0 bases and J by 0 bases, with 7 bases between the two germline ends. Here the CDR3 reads CASSLGTYSGANVLTF. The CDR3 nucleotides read TGCGCCAGCAGCTTGGGGACCTACTCTGGGGCCAACGTCCTGACTTTC.

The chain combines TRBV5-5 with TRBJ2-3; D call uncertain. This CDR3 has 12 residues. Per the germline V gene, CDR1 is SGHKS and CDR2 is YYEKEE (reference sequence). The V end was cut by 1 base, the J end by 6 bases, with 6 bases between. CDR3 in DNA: TGTGCCAGCAGCTTGATCAGCGATACGCAGTATTTT. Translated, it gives CASSLISDTQYF.

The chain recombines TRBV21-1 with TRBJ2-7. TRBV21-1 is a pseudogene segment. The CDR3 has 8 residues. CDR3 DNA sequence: TGTGCCATGAGCGAGCAGTACTTC. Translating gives CAMSEQYF.